These 31 T cell receptor beta chains were sequenced from one sample in a study of CD8 T cells in ankylosing spondylitis. MiXCR, applied by TCRdb to the 5' RACE reads, yields one record per CDR3 protein. Here the sample spans hundreds of thousands of distinct CDR3 sequences, 20% to 30% being singletons. Study findings and constraints: Seemingly distinctive of ankylosing spondylitis blood was a TCR beta motif formed by eight highly homologous variants.

The antigens these receptors bind are not known. Sequencing used blood, either unsorted or a sorted T cell fraction (not recorded which). All receptors come from a male donor with ankylosing spondylitis.

This clonotype was found a few times. The chain is built from TRBV5-1 and TRBJ2-1; 8 bases are shared with TRBD2. This CDR3 has 17 residues. Looked up from germline, CDR1 is SGHRS and CDR2 is YFSETQ. Germline trimming cut 0 bases from V and 4 bases from J; bases unmatched to any gene: 9. The CDR3 loop reads CASSLGLAGLSYNEQFF. In nucleotides, the CDR3 is TGCGCCAGCAGCTTGGGGTTAGCGGGACTTTCTTACAATGAGCAGTTCTTC.

V and J are TRBV20-1 and TRBJ1-1, with no clear D. This CDR3 is 12 amino acids long. V lost 4 bases to trimming and J lost 4 bases, with 10 bases between them. Per the germline V gene, CDR1 is DFQATT and CDR2 is SNEGSKA (reference sequence). CDR3 sequence reads: CSATHTTTEAFF. CDR3 nucleotide sequence: TGCAGTGCTACTCACACTACCACTGAAGCTTTCTTT.

The chain employs TRBV7-9 and TRBJ2-1; TRBD2 aligns across 13 bases. CDR3 length: 16 amino acids. In germline, CDR1 is SEHNR, CDR2 FQNEAQ (reference sequence). The trim removed 0 bases at V and 7 bases at J, leaving 3 bases unmatched. The CDR3 DNA sequence: TGTGCCAGCAGCTTAGCGTTGGGACTAGCGGGGAATGAGCAGTTCTTC. It codes for CASSLALGLAGNEQFF.

CDR3 protein: CASSARRTSGNNEQFF. The CDR3 bases are TGCGCCAGCAGCGCCCGTCGGACTAGCGGGAACAATGAGCAGTTCTTC. The chain is built from TRBV10-1 and TRBJ2-1; TRBD2 agrees at 12 bases. CDR3 size: 16 residues. After removal of 6 bases from V and 5 bases from J, the junction contained 8 bases not matched to a gene. Germline CDR1 and CDR2: WNHNN and SYGVQD (reference sequence).

This clonotype was seen a few times. J is TRBJ2-4 and V is TRBV2; 11 nucleotides match TRBD1. Germline lookup yields CDR1 SNHLY and CDR2 FYNNEI. This CDR3 region has 15 residues. The junction had 5 bases not matched to a gene; V was cut back by 4 bases and J by 6 bases. DNA for the CDR3: TGTGCCAGCAGTGGATTAGGACAGGGGGCAAACATTCAGTACTTC. Translation: CASSGLGQGANIQYF. Using reference TRBV2 and TRBJ2-4 for the parts outside the CDR3, the full variable domain is EPEVTQTPSHQVTQMGQEVILRCVPISNHLYFYWYRQILGQKVEFLVSFYNNEISEKSEIFDDQFSVERPDGSNFTLKIRSTKLEDSAMYFCASSGLGQGANIQYFGAGTRLSVL.

A few counts support this clonotype. This chain joins TRBV10-3 and TRBJ1-2; 9 bases are a match to TRBD1. This CDR3 region has 15 residues. CDR1 ENHRY and CDR2 SYGVKD come from the germline V gene. V was pared by 4 bases and J by 0 bases, with 3 bases of the junction left unmatched. CDR3 sequence reads: CAISGGTGTNYGYTF. CDR3 bases: TGTGCCATCAGTGGTGGGACAGGGACTAACTATGGCTACACCTTC.

This clonotype appeared a few times. The chain joins TRBV12-5 to TRBJ2-2; the match to TRBD2 covers 12 bases. CDR1 is LGHNT and CDR2 is FRNRAP in the germline V gene. The CDR3 spans 16 residues. J lost 4 bases, V lost 6 bases, and 6 bases had no gene match. The CDR3 DNA sequence: TGTGCTAGTGGCGGGAGACTAGCGGGAGCCACCGGGGAGCTGTTTTTT. Its translation: CASGGRLAGATGELFF.

The chain has TRBV5-1 and TRBJ2-5; 10 bases line up with TRBD1. CDR1 and CDR2 from the germline V gene are SGHRS and YFSETQ. V gave up 2 bases and J gave up 1 base; unmatched junction bases: 5. This CDR3 has 16 amino acids. DNA of the CDR3: TGCGCCAGCAGCTTTCTCGGGACAGGGGTCCAAGAGACCCAGTACTTC. This sequence encodes CASSFLGTGVQETQYF.

The genes are TRBV5-6 and TRBJ2-2, with 8 bases identical to TRBD1. The CDR3 runs 17 residues. Losses at the gene ends were 2 bases for V and 4 bases for J; bases not matched to a gene: 10. Germline V lookup: CDR1 SGHDT, CDR2 YYEEEE. CDR3 amino acids: CASSFISGGPSTGELFF. In nucleotides, the CDR3 is TGTGCCAGCAGCTTTATTTCAGGGGGCCCGAGCACCGGGGAGCTGTTTTTT.

This chain uses TRBV5-1 with TRBJ1-1; possible D gene TRBD1, 5 bases. The CDR3 extends over 18 amino acids. Germline CDR1 and CDR2: SGHRS and YFSETQ. Trimming took off 0 bases at V and 0 bases at J, with 18 bases between the two ends. CDR3 in amino acids: CASSLGPTKGILNTEAFF. The CDR3 nucleotides read TGCGCCAGCAGCTTGGGACCGACAAAGGGGATTTTGAACACTGAAGCTTTCTTT.

The chain combines TRBV7-2 with TRBJ2-3; 13 nucleotides match TRBD2. The CDR3 length is 17 residues. Germline trimming cut 8 bases from V and 0 bases from J; bases unmatched to any gene: 8. Germline V gives CDR1 SGHTA, CDR2 FQGNSA. The CDR3 region has the DNA TGTGCCAGCGGCATACTAGCGGGAGGGCCAAGCACAGATACGCAGTATTTT. Its translation: CASGILAGGPSTDTQYF.

This clonotype came up a few times. The chain combines TRBV7-9 with TRBJ2-7, with unresolved D. V lost 6 bases and J 7 bases, leaving 10 bases between the germline ends. Germline assignment: CDR1 SEHNR and CDR2 FQNEAQ (reference sequence). The CDR3 consists of 11 residues. As DNA, the CDR3 is TGTGCCAGCAGACCGGTGGGGGAGCAGTACTTC. This translates into CASRPVGEQYF.

The rearrangement uses TRBV5-1 and TRBJ2-3; no clear D. The V gene's germline CDR1 is SGHRS and CDR2 YFSETQ. The CDR3 loop spans 15 amino acids. Trimming took 0 bases from V and 0 from J, leaving 8 bases between them. The CDR3 region is CASSLGEISTDTQYF. The CDR3 DNA reads TGCGCCAGCAGCTTGGGCGAGATAAGCACAGATACGCAGTATTTT.

The rearrangement links TRBV11-2 to TRBJ2-3; D possibly corresponds to TRBD1 (6 bases). The germline V gene has CDR1 SGHAT and CDR2 FQNNGV. Trimming cost V 1 base and J 2 bases, with 10 bases left between them. The CDR3 covers 15 residues. Here the CDR3 reads CASSLGSGDTDTQYF. CDR3 DNA sequence: TGTGCCAGCAGCTTAGGTTCAGGGGACACAGATACGCAGTATTTT.

The rearrangement joins TRBV29-1 to TRBJ2-2; possibly TRBD1 for D (5 bases). This CDR3 has 12 residues. V lost 4 bases and J lost 7, with 10 bases in between. Per the germline V gene, CDR1 is SQVTM and CDR2 is ANQGSEA. CDR3: CSVARTFGELFF. For the CDR3, the DNA is TGCAGCGTTGCCCGGACATTCGGGGAGCTGTTTTTT.

The chain is built from TRBV20-1 and TRBJ2-1; D possibly corresponds to TRBD1 (6 bases). Trimming left V 6 bases short and J 0 bases short, with 6 bases between. The CDR3 is 12 amino acids. In germline, CDR1 is DFQATT, CDR2 SNEGSKA (reference sequence). The DNA of the CDR3 is TGCAGTGCACAGGGCTCCTACAATGAGCAGTTCTTC. This gives the protein CSAQGSYNEQFF.

V usage is TRBV6-1 and J usage is TRBJ2-3; D not certain. CDR3 length: 10 residues. Germline CDR1 and CDR2: MNHNS and SASEGT. V gave up 6 bases and J gave up 8 bases, with 6 bases separating them. CDR3 sequence: CASSYSTQYF. The CDR3 nucleotides are TGTGCCAGCAGCTATTCTACGCAGTATTTT.

The rearrangement uses TRBV2 and TRBJ2-7; D possibly corresponds to TRBD2 (6 bases). From germline, CDR1 is SNHLY and CDR2 FYNNEI. Trimming took 3 bases from V and 3 from J, leaving 12 bases between them. CDR3 length equals 14 residues. This CDR3 is CASSEEGGVYEQYF. For the CDR3, the DNA is TGTGCCAGCAGTGAGGAAGGAGGGGTCTACGAGCAGTACTTC. Together with reference TRBV2 and TRBJ2-7, the CDR3 gives the full variable domain: EPEVTQTPSHQVTQMGQEVILRCVPISNHLYFYWYRQILGQKVEFLVSFYNNEISEKSEIFDDQFSVERPDGSNFTLKIRSTKLEDSAMYFCASSEEGGVYEQYFGPGTRLTVT.

This clonotype showed up many times. The chain recombines TRBV5-1 with TRBJ2-1; 8 bases align to TRBD2. Germline V gene data show CDR1 as SGHRS and CDR2 as YFSETQ. CDR3 length: 15 residues. V lost 0 bases to trimming and J lost 8 bases; unmatched junction nucleotides: 7. The CDR3 is CASSLESGSIDEQFF. The CDR3 nucleotides read TGCGCCAGCAGCTTGGAAAGCGGGAGCATCGATGAGCAGTTCTTC. The full variable domain, with the rest looked up from reference TRBV5-1 and TRBJ2-1, is KAGVTQTPRYLIKTRGQQVTLSCSPISGHRSVSWYQQTPGQGLQFLFEYFSETQRNKGNFPGRFSGRQFSNSRSEMNVSTLELGDSALYLCASSLESGSIDEQFFGPGTRLTVL.

This clonotype was counted between two and nine times. The chain is built from TRBV27 and TRBJ2-1, with TRBD2 identical over 10 bases. With V trimmed by 2 bases and J by 5 bases, 6 bases remained unmatched. Per germline, CDR1 MNHEY and CDR2 SMNVEV (reference sequence). The CDR3 has 16 residues. The CDR3 is CASSLLAGVRDNEQFF. The CDR3 region has the DNA TGTGCCAGCAGTTTACTAGCGGGAGTCAGGGACAATGAGCAGTTCTTC.

This clonotype has more than one count but fewer than ten. The V and J genes are TRBV10-3 and TRBJ2-7; D gene unclear. The CDR3 consists of 13 residues. Trimming shortened V by 0 bases and J by 5 bases, and 8 bases separated the two germline ends. Germline assignment: CDR1 ENHRY and CDR2 SYGVKD. CDR3 nucleotides: TGTGCCATCAGTGAGTCCGACGAGGACGAGCAGTACTTC. Its protein product is CAISESDEDEQYF.

CDR3 in amino acids: CASRSGSLQSYNEQFF. The CDR3 DNA reads TGTGCCAGCAGATCCGGGAGTTTACAGTCCTACAATGAGCAGTTCTTC. The chain recombines TRBV7-8 with TRBJ2-1; tentative D call: TRBD2 (6 bases). Per germline, CDR1 SGHVS and CDR2 FQNEAQ. This CDR3 has 16 amino acids. The V end was cut by 6 bases, the J end by 1 base, with 16 bases between. The entire variable domain, with the rest obtained from reference TRBV7-8 and TRBJ2-1, is as follows: GAGVSQSPRYKVAKRGQDVALRCDPISGHVSLFWYQQALGQGPEFLTYFQNEAQLDKSGLPSDRFFAERPEGSVSTLKIQRTQQEDSAVYLCASRSGSLQSYNEQFFGPGTRLTVL.

This clonotype was observed a handful of times. The chain links TRBV12-3 or TRBV12-4 to TRBJ2-1, with TRBD2 matching 7 bases. The junction had 6 bases not matched to a gene; V was cut back by 5 bases and J by 5 bases. The CDR3 has 14 residues. DNA for the CDR3: TGTGCCAGCAGTCCCTGGGACTACAACAATGAGCAGTTCTTC. Residues: CASSPWDYNNEQFF.

The V call is TRBV20-1, the J call TRBJ1-1; unclear D gene. Looked up from germline, CDR1 is DFQATT and CDR2 is SNEGSKA (reference sequence). V dropped 0 bases and J dropped 2 bases, with 13 bases sitting between them. This CDR3 comprises 15 residues. The CDR3 DNA reads TGCAGTGCTAGAGATAATCGAGGAGCTAACACTGAAGCTTTCTTT. As protein: CSARDNRGANTEAFF.

This clonotype was detected a few times. The chain couples TRBV5-1 to TRBJ1-1; D ambiguous. Germline V gene lookup returns CDR1 SGHRS and CDR2 YFSETQ. The ends were cut back, 1 base at V and 1 base at J, with 8 bases in the middle. This CDR3 is 14 amino acids long. DNA for the CDR3: TGCGCCAGCAGCTTGTTAAGTTGGAACACTGAAGCTTTCTTT. It yields the protein CASSLLSWNTEAFF.

This chain joins TRBV6-1 and TRBJ2-4; D gene ambiguous. The CDR3 is 16 amino acids. Germline CDR1 is MNHNS and CDR2 is SASEGT. Between the trimmed V and J ends, which lost 2 bases and 0 bases, there was a span of 11 bases. The CDR3 protein is CASSERDRLAKNIQYF. DNA for the CDR3: TGTGCCAGCAGTGAAAGGGATAGACTAGCCAAAAACATTCAGTACTTC.

This clonotype has a single count. The chain uses TRBV5-1 and TRBJ1-6; D might be TRBD1 (5 bases). The V end lost 4 bases, the J end lost 6 bases, and 14 bases lay between the germline ends. This CDR3 has 15 amino acids. The germline V gene encodes CDR1 SGHRS and CDR2 YFSETQ. CDR3 in amino acids: CASSPMAGGNSPLHF. DNA of the CDR3: TGCGCCAGCAGCCCTATGGCGGGGGGTAATTCACCCCTCCACTTT.

This chain joins TRBV12-3 or TRBV12-4 and TRBJ1-1; maybe TRBD1 (5 bases). V was trimmed by 6 bases and J by 0 bases, leaving 14 bases between them. The CDR3 is made up of 15 amino acids. In nucleotides, the CDR3 is TGTGCCAGCAGGGGAGGGGAGTGGGTGAACACTGAAGCTTTCTTT. Its protein is CASRGGEWVNTEAFF.

The chain joins TRBV3-1 to TRBJ1-6; a weak D match, TRBD1 (5 bases). Per germline, CDR1 LGHDT and CDR2 YNNKEL (reference sequence). The V gene lost 0 bases and the J gene lost 10 bases, with 13 bases spanning the gap. This CDR3 has 15 residues. The CDR3 loop reads CASSQDMPGTSPLHF. The CDR3 nucleotides are TGTGCCAGCAGCCAAGATATGCCAGGGACCTCACCCCTCCACTTT.

The rearrangement links TRBV30 to TRBJ2-1; 7 positions match TRBD2. This CDR3 region has 15 residues. Germline V gene sequence: CDR1 GTSNPN, CDR2 SVGIG (reference sequence). J was trimmed by 0 bases and V by 7 bases; bases with no gene match: 9. CDR3: CAFNSGPSSYNEQFF. The CDR3 DNA is TGTGCCTTCAATAGCGGGCCCAGCTCCTACAATGAGCAGTTCTTC.

This clonotype was detected a few times. This chain links TRBV6-2 or TRBV6-3 with TRBJ2-5; D gene uncertain. V lost 5 bases and J 5 bases, leaving 18 bases between the germline ends. The CDR3 contains 15 residues. CDR1 is MNHEY and CDR2 is SVGEGT in the germline V gene. Here the CDR3 DNA reads TGTGCCAGCAGTCGATTCGACGGCGTTTGGGAGACCCAGTACTTC. Encoded protein: CASSRFDGVWETQYF.